This T cell receptor (beta chain) was sequenced in a study of blood T cell repertoires in COVID-19. Methods used by the authors: Estimation of nucleated cell counts was performed using reference gene primer amplification. The protocol was immunoSEQ multiplex PCR, while the TCRdb copy is restricted to in-frame clones and leaves out a portion. V and J calls and clone size are those listed in that table; D and trimming were worked out from the DNA. Seen here are roughly 130,000 clones, just under 85% observed once, and the top ten hold more than 3%. This CDR3 has 14 residues. Germline CDR1 is KGHSH and CDR2 is LQKENI. Trimming took off 3 bases at V and 2 bases at J, with 10 bases between the two ends. Ages ranged from about 18 to 90 years, with residence in about two dozen US areas.

This receptor was obtained from a woman aged 50 to 65 with acute COVID-19. The V and J genes are TRBV18 and TRBJ1-1, with D maybe TRBD1 (5 bases). The sequenced material came from PBMCs or T cells enriched from blood (not recorded which). The CDR3 reads CASSPLDTNTEAFF. The CDR3 nucleotides are TGTGCCAGCTCACCCCTGGACACTAACACTGAAGCTTTCTTT.